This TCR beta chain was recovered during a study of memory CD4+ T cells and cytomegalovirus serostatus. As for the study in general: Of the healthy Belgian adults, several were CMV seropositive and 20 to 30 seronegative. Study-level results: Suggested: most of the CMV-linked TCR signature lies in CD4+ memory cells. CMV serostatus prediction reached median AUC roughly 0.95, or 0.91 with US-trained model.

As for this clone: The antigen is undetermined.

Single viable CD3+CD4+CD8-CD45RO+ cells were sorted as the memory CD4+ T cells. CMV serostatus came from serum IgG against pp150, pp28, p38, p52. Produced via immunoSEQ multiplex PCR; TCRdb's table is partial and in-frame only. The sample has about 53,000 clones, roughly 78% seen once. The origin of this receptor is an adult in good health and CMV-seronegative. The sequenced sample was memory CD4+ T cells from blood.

This CDR3 is CASSFPPYNEQFF. DNA of the CDR3: TGTGCCAGCAGTTTCCCCCCCTACAATGAGCAGTTCTTC. The genes are TRBV27 and TRBJ2-1; D is unresolved. V was trimmed by 3 bases and J by 2 bases, leaving 5 bases between them. The CDR3 extends over 13 amino acids. Germline V gene lookup returns CDR1 MNHEY and CDR2 SMNVEV (reference sequence).